Listed here are 3 T cell receptor beta chains from one sample, sequenced in a study of cytomegalovirus exposure and HLA in healthy donors. Vbeta (60) and Jbeta (13) primers were used in the PCR. This table comes from immunoSEQ multiplex PCR, and its TCRdb copy is limited to in-frame clones, with some not included. The profile shows roughly 150,000 clones, over 70% of them singletons. Material for sequencing was PBMCs. These receptors all come from a male donor in good health and CMV-seronegative.

The rearrangement joins TRBV7-2 to TRBJ2-1; 7 nucleotides align to TRBD2. This CDR3 has 11 residues. The germline gives CDR1 SGHTA, CDR2 FQGNSA. V trimming: 9 bases; J trimming: 9 bases; junction bases outside the gene matches: 5. The CDR3 DNA follows: TGTGCCAGTCGGGGGAGGGTTGAGCAGTTCTTC. This encodes CASRGRVEQFF.

The rearrangement links TRBV6-1 to TRBJ2-7; D possibly corresponds to TRBD2 (5 bases). This CDR3 is built from 12 residues. V lost 7 bases and J 4 bases, leaving 11 bases between the germline ends. The germline V gene encodes CDR1 MNHNS and CDR2 SASEGT. CDR3 sequence reads: CASMRTEYEQYF. The CDR3 DNA sequence: TGTGCCAGCATGAGGACTGAATACGAGCAGTACTTC.

V gene TRBV29-1 combines with J gene TRBJ2-5; tentatively, D is TRBD2 (5 bases). The germline CDR1 and CDR2 sequences are SQVTM and ANQGSEA. The CDR3 is 12 residues long. The ends were cut back, 4 bases at V and 2 bases at J, with 8 bases in the middle. The CDR3 spells CSVARGQETQYF. CDR3 bases: TGCAGCGTTGCCCGCGGGCAAGAGACCCAGTACTTC.